This T cell receptor (beta chain) originates from a study of T cells in Graves' hyperthyroidism and ophthalmopathy. RNA transcripts were the template for amplifying TCR beta CDR3 regions. Primed by the HTBI set, a first-round RT-PCR was run on the TCR CDR3. TCRdb analysed the multiplex PCR reads with MiXCR anew, one entry per CDR3 protein. The data show over 450,000 distinct CDR3 sequences, approximately 14% seen once. This CDR3 spans 11 amino acids. V was clipped by 3 bases and J by 6 bases, with 6 bases between them. In this sample, this clonotype turned up many times. Sequences were obtained from blood. This sequence was found in a woman in her late teens or twenties with Graves' hyperthyroidism. This chain connects TRBV12-3 or TRBV12-4 to TRBJ2-7; the D call may be TRBD1 or TRBD2 (5 bases each). The CDR3 here is CASSLRGEQYF. The CDR3 DNA follows: TGTGCCAGCAGTTTGAGGGGCGAGCAGTACTTC.